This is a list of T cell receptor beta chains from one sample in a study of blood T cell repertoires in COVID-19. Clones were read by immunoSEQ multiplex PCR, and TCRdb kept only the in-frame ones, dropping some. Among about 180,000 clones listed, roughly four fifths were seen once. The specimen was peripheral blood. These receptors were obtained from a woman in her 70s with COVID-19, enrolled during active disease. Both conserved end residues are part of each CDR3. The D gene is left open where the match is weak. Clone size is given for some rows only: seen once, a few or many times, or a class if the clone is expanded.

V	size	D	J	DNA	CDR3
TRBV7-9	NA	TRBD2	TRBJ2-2	TGTGCCAGCAGCTTAGCGGGGGGGACCGGGGAGCTGTTTTTT	CASSLAGGTGELFF
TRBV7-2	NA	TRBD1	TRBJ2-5	TGTGCCAGCAGCTTAGGCCGGGACAGGCAAGAGACCCAGTACTTC	CASSLGRDRQETQYF
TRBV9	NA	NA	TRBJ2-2	TGTGCCAGCAGCCCTCCGGACAGTTTGAACACCGGGGAGCTGTTTTTT	CASSPPDSLNTGELFF
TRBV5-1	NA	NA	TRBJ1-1	TGCGCCAGCAGCTTGGGACAGGCATTGAACACTGAAGCTTTCTTT	CASSLGQALNTEAFF
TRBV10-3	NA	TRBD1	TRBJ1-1	TGTGCCACCACCGGGACAGTGAACACTGAAGCTTTCTTT	CATTGTVNTEAFF
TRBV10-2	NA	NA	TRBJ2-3	TGCGCCAGCAGTGATCGCAGGAGCGGTAGCACAGATACGCAGTATTTT	CASSDRRSGSTDTQYF
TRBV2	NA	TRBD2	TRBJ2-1	TGTGCCAGCAGACCCCGGGAGGGGAGGGCCAGGTACAATGAGCAGTTCTTC	CASRPREGRARYNEQFF
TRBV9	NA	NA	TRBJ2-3	TGTGCCAGCAGCGACCGAGGTGATACGCAGTATTTT	CASSDRGDTQYF
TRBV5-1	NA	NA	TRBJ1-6	TGCGCCAGCAGCTTGGGAACAGGCCTGGCGCCACCCCTCCACTTT	CASSLGTGLAPPLHF
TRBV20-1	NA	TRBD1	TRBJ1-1	TGCAGTGCTAGTGGGGACAGGGGGCTATTAGCTGAAGCTTTCTTT	CSASGDRGLLAEAFF
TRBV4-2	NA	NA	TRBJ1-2	TGTGCCAGCAGCCAAGAGATATTAGTCGGCTATGGCTACACCTTC	CASSQEILVGYGYTF
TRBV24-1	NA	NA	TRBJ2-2	TGTGCCACCGATAGAGGGGGGAACACCGGGGAGCTGTTTTTT	CATDRGGNTGELFF
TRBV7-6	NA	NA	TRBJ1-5	TGTGCCAGCAGCTTAGACACCTCCCTTCAGCCCCAGCATTTT	CASSLDTSLQPQHF
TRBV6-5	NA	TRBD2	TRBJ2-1	TGTGCCAGCAGTTACCGGGCTAGCGGGAGAAGTGAGCAGTTCTTC	CASSYRASGRSEQFF
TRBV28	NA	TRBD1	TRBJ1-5	TGTGCCAGCAGTTTATCGGGGACAGGGAACAATCAGCCCCAGCATTTT	CASSLSGTGNNQPQHF
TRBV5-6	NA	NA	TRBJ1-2	TGTGCCAGCAGCTTGGGCAGCGGAGCCAGGCACTATGGCTACACCTTC	CASSLGSGARHYGYTF
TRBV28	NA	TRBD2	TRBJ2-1	TGTGCCAGCAGTTGGGGGGGTGGAAACAATGAGCAGTTCTTC	CASSWGGGNNEQFF
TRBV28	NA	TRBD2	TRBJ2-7	TGTGCCAGCACCGCTAGCGGGACCTCCTACGAGCAGTACTTC	CASTASGTSYEQYF
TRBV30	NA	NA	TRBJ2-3	TGTGCCCACCGACTTGGCGGAAGCACAGATACGCAGTATTTT	CAHRLGGSTDTQYF
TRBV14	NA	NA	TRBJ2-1	TGTGCCAGCAGCCGAAGATCGGGAGCGTTCACCCATTACAATGAGCAGTTCTTC	CASSRRSGAFTHYNEQFF
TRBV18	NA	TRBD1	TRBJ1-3	TGTGCCAGCTCAAAGACAGGGGGCCAAACGGGAGGAAACACCATATATTTT	CASSKTGGQTGGNTIYF
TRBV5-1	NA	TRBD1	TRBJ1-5	TGCGCCAGCGGGTCCCGGGACAGGCTCGATTATAGCAATCAGCCCCAGCATTTT	CASGSRDRLDYSNQPQHF
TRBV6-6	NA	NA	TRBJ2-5	TGTGCCAGCAGCGGCGGGACGGGTCAAGAGACCCAGTACTTC	CASSGGTGQETQYF
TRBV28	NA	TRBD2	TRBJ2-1	TGTGCCAGCAGCCCCAGCGGGAGGGCCGTCTATGAGCAGTTCTTC	CASSPSGRAVYEQFF
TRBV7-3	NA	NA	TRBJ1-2	TGTGCCAGCAGCTTAAGCCCCTCCGCGGGGGAAAGCTACACCTTC	CASSLSPSAGESYTF
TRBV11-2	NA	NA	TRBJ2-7	TGTGCCAGCAGCTTAGTAGGAGGACAGAGTTTGGGAGAGCAGTACTTC	CASSLVGGQSLGEQYF
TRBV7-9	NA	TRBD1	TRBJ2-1	TGTGCCAGCAGCTACCGGGACAGCTCCTACAATGAGCAGTTCTTC	CASSYRDSSYNEQFF
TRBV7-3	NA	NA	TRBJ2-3	TGTGCCAGCAGCCAAGATGCCTCAGGAGATACGCAGTATTTT	CASSQDASGDTQYF
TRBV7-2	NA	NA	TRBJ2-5	TGTGCCAGCAGCTCTGGGAGGTTTCAAGAGACCCAGTACTTC	CASSSGRFQETQYF
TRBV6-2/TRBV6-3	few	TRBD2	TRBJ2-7	TGTGCCAGCAGCTCCCCTTCCTTGCGGGAGGACGGCCACGAGCAGTACTTC	CASSSPSLREDGHEQYF
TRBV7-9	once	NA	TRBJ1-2	TGTGCCAGCAGCTTAGCGCAGGCATCTAACTATGGCTACACCTTC	CASSLAQASNYGYTF
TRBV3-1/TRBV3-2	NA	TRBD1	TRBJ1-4	TGTGCCAGCAGCCAGGGGACAGGGCCCGAAAAACTGTTTTTT	CASSQGTGPEKLFF
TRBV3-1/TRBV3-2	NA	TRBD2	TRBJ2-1	TGTGCCAGCAGCGATAGCGGACTAGCGGGAGCGATCTACAATGAGCAGTTCTTC	CASSDSGLAGAIYNEQFF
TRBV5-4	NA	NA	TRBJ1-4	TGTGCCAGCAGCTCCAGACAGGATGAAAAACTGTTTTTT	CASSSRQDEKLFF
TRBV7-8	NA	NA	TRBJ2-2	TGTGCCAGCAGCCCCGGGGGGCAGAACACCGGGGAGCTGTTTTTT	CASSPGGQNTGELFF
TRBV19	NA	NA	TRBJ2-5	TGTGCCAGTAACCCACCGGGCAGGGGAGAGACCCAGTACTTC	CASNPPGRGETQYF
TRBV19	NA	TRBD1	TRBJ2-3	TGTGCCAGTAGTAGAAAGAGCAGCGACAGGGGGAGACTGTTTGCGGGGATGGATACGCAGTATTTT	CASSRKSSDRGRLFAGMDTQYF
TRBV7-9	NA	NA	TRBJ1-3	TGTGCCAGCAGCTGGGGGAGGACGGAATACTCTGGAAACACCATATATTTT	CASSWGRTEYSGNTIYF
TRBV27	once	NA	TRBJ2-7	TGTGCCAGCAGTTTTTCGCCCGCTCGGTCCGAGCAGTACTTC	CASSFSPARSEQYF
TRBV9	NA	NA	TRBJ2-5	TGTGCCAGCAGCTCGACGACAGGCGGGGAGACCCAGTACTTC	CASSSTTGGETQYF
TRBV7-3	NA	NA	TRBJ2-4	TGTGCCAGCAGCTTAAGCGCCAGACTAGCCAAAAACATTCAGTACTTC	CASSLSARLAKNIQYF
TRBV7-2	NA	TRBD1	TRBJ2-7	TGTGCCAGCAGCTTGGACAGGGGAGAATCCTACGAGCAGTACTTC	CASSLDRGESYEQYF
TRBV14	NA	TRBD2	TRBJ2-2	TGTGCCAGCAGCCAAGAGCAGCGGGAGGTAAACACCGGGGAGCTGTTTTTT	CASSQEQREVNTGELFF
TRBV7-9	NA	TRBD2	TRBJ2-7	TGTGCCAGCAGCTTAGCCCTGACTAGCGGCTCCTACGAGCAGTACTTC	CASSLALTSGSYEQYF
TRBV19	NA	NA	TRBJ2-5	TGTGCCAGTAGTATATCCTCAAGGCGGGACAGCCAAGAGACCCAGTACTTC	CASSISSRRDSQETQYF
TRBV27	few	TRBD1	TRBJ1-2	TGTGCCAGCAGTTTTATAGCCCCGGGACAGGGGGCTTTGGGCTACACCTTC	CASSFIAPGQGALGYTF
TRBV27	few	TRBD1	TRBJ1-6	TGTGCCAGCAGTTCCAACAGGGGGTCCTCACCCCTCCACTTT	CASSSNRGSSPLHF
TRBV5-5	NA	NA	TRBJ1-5	TGTGCCAGCAGCGCGGGGCCGATCTCAAATCAGCCCCAGCATTTT	CASSAGPISNQPQHF
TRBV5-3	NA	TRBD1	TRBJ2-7	TGTGCCAGAACCCCCCTCTGTCATGCGGGACAGGGGGAAAGCGAGCAGTACTTC	CARTPLCHAGQGESEQYF
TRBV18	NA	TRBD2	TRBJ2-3	TGTGCCAGCTCACCGACTAGCGGGAGCACAGATACGCAGTATTTT	CASSPTSGSTDTQYF